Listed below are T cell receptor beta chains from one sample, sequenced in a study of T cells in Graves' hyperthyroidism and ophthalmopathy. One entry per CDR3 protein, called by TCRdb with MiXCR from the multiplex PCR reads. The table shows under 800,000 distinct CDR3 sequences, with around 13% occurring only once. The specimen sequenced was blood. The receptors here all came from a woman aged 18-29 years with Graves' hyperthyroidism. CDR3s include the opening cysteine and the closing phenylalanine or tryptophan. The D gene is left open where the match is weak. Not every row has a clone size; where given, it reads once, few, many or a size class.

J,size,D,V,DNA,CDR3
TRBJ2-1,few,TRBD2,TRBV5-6,TGTGCCAGCACCCTCGGAGTCGGGGGGGACGGCGATGAGCAGTTCTTC,CASTLGVGGDGDEQFF
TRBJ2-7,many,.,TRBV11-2,TGTGCCAGCAGCCCCCCAAACTACGAGCAGTACTTC,CASSPPNYEQYF
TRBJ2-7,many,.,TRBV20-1,TGCAGTGCTAGAAGACAAGGGCCTTCCTACGAGCAGTACTTC,CSARRQGPSYEQYF
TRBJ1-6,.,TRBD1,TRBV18,TGTGCCAGCTCTCGAGACAGGGACTCCTATAATTCACCCCTCCACTTT,CASSRDRDSYNSPLHF
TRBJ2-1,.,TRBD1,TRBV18,TGTGCCAGCTCACCGAGACAGGGAAAAAATGAGCAGTTCTTC,CASSPRQGKNEQFF
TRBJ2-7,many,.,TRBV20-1,TGCAGTGCTAGAGATAGGGGTGGGCAGCATTCCTACGAGCAGTACTTC,CSARDRGGQHSYEQYF
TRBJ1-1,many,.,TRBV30,TGTGCCTGGAGTGTACGGGACACTGAAGCTTTCTTT,CAWSVRDTEAFF
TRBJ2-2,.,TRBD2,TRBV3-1,TGTGCCAGCAGCCTAGGACCCTCCGGGACTACGACGACCGGGGAGCTGTTTTTT,CASSLGPSGTTTTGELFF
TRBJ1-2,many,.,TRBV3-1,TGTGCCAGCAGCCCTTCCGACGGGGCCGGCTATGGCTACACCTTC,CASSPSDGAGYGYTF
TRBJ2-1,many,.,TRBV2,TGTGCCAGCAGTGAAGGGGGAGGGGGACAGTGGGATGAGCAGTTCTTC,CASSEGGGGQWDEQFF
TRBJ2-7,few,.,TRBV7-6,TGTGCCAGCAGCTTAGAGTCGGGCAAGTCCTCCTACGAGCAGTACTTC,CASSLESGKSSYEQYF
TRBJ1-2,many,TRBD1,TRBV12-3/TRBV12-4,TGTGCCAGCAGTTTTCCAGGGGGTGGCTACACCTTC,CASSFPGGGYTF
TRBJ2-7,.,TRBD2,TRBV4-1,TGCGCCAGCAGCCAAGTACCCCTCGGCGGGAGCAGGTTCGGCGAGCAGTACTTC,CASSQVPLGGSRFGEQYF
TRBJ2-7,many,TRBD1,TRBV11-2,TGTGCCAGCAGCGGGCGGACAGGCTACGAGCAGTACTTC,CASSGRTGYEQYF
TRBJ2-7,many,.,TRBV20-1,TGCAGTGCTAGTGATCGGGAGTCCGCCTACGAGCAGTACTTC,CSASDRESAYEQYF
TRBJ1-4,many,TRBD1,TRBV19,TGTGCCAGTAGTATCAGTGACAGGGGCTCGACTAATGAAAAACTGTTTTTT,CASSISDRGSTNEKLFF
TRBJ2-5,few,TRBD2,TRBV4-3,TGCGCCAGCAGCCAAGGGACGGGACTAGCGGGAGGGGAGACCCAGTACTTC,CASSQGTGLAGGETQYF
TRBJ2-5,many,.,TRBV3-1,TGTGCCAGCAGCCAAGATACGGGGTCAGAGACCCAGTACTTC,CASSQDTGSETQYF
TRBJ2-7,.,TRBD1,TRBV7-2,TGTGCCAGCAGCTTAGCACAGGGGAAATTCCACGAGCAGTACTTC,CASSLAQGKFHEQYF
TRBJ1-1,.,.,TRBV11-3,TGTGCCAGCAGCGCCCAACACGTTACTGAAGCTTTCTTT,CASSAQHVTEAFF
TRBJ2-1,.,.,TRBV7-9,TGTGCCAGCAGCTTAGCACGGGAGATCGGTGAGCAGTTCTTC,CASSLAREIGEQFF
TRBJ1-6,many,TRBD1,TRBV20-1,TGCAGTGCTAGACCGGGACAGGGCGGTTCACCCCTCCACTTT,CSARPGQGGSPLHF
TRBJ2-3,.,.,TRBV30,TGTGCCTGGAGTGTACTGGACACAGATACGCAGTATTTT,CAWSVLDTDTQYF
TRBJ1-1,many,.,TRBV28,TGTGCCAGCAGTTTCGCCAGGAACACTGAAGCTTTCTTT,CASSFARNTEAFF
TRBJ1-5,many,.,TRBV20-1,TGCAGTGCTAGAGATCCTAGGGAACCGGATCAGCCCCAGCATTTT,CSARDPREPDQPQHF
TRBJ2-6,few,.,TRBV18,TGTGCCAGCTCACTAACAGAAAGCTCTGGGGCCAACGTCCTGACTTTC,CASSLTESSGANVLTF
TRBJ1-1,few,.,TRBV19,TGTGCCAGTAGTATAGGTGGGCCTGAAGCTTTCTTT,CASSIGGPEAFF
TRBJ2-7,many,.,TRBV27,TGTGCCAGCAGTGGACCGGGCCCTAGCGACGAGCAGTACTTC,CASSGPGPSDEQYF
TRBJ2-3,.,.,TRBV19,TGTGCCAGTAGTATAGCTAAGATGTCCACAGATACGCAGTATTTT,CASSIAKMSTDTQYF
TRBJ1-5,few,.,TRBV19,TGTGCCAGTAGTATAGGCCACGGGGACAATCAGCCCCAGCATTTT,CASSIGHGDNQPQHF
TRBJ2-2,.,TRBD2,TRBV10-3,TGTGCCATCAGTGATACGGTAGCGGGAGACCCTCGAAGCTCGAACACCGGGGAGCTGTTTTTT,CAISDTVAGDPRSSNTGELFF
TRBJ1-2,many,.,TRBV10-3,TGTGCCATCAGTGAGTACAGGAACTATGGCTACACCTTC,CAISEYRNYGYTF
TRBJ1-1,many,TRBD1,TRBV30,TGTGCCTGGAGGAGGGACAGCATGAACACTGAAGCTTTCTTT,CAWRRDSMNTEAFF
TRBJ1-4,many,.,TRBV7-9,TGTGCCAGCAGCTTACCCCAATGGGAAAAACTGTTTTTT,CASSLPQWEKLFF
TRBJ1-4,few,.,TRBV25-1,TGTGCCAGCACCTCCAGGCGGGACACTTCAACTAATGAAAAACTGTTTTTT,CASTSRRDTSTNEKLFF
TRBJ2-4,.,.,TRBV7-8,TGTGCCAGCAGCTTAGCGTGGGGGGTTGGTGCCAAAAACATTCAGTACTTC,CASSLAWGVGAKNIQYF
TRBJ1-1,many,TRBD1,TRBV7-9,TGTGCCAGCAGCTTAGAAGCAGGGGGCGGGACTGAAGCTTTCTTT,CASSLEAGGGTEAFF
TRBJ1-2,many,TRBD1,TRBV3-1,TGTGCCAGCAGCCAAGATAGGAGGGGGCAAGCTGGCTACACCTTC,CASSQDRRGQAGYTF
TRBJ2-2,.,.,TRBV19,TGTGCCAGTAGTATAGACGGGGGGCGAACCGGGGAGCTGCTTTTT,CASSIDGGRTGELLF